The rows below give T cell receptor beta chains drawn from one sample of a study of blood T cells in healthy people across ages. TCRdb fed the 5' RACE reads into MiXCR, producing one record per CDR3 protein. The table includes over a million distinct CDR3 sequences, 42% detected once. The sequenced sample consisted of blood. These receptors came from a young woman in good health. CDR3s leave out the opening cysteine and the closing phenylalanine or tryptophan.

CDR3 length	V gene	CDR3 protein
11	TRBV27	ASSLGSANEQF
12	TRBV20-1	SAQTGQAPNEQF
12	TRBV2	ASTQGTLDYEQY
10	TRBV7-9	ASSLPSEKLF
12	TRBV6-1	ASSGQGKLETQY
11	TRBV27	ATGPGILAPLH
15	TRBV11-2	ASSRGIRDSFNYEQY
13	TRBV4-1	ASSVRQGVGKEQF
9	TRBV20-1	SAPGKGGYT
12	TRBV2	AIIPGQDIRGLH
14	TRBV20-1	SAINSGGASSETQY
10	TRBV3-1	TSSQGGLEQY
15	TRBV6-6	ASSYGARLAGYNEQV
13	TRBV7-9	ASSSQQGSNQPQH
11	TRBV14	ASSWGLLREQY
11	TRBV10-3	AISDSGGNEQF
14	TRBV3-1	ASSQFGGRITDTQY
11	TRBV29-1	SVEDGMNTEAF
11	TRBV7-2	ASSYRTGDGYT
14	TRBV7-2	ASSISTGFYNSPLH
10	TRBV14	ASSRNNEKLF
12	TRBV7-9	ASSPRDRVRGYT
14	TRBV29-1	SVTEGGDRGGYEQY
14	TRBV3-1	ASGHSTGWPGNTIY
10	TRBV12-3/TRBV12-4	ASSFVADTQY
12	TRBV20-1	SARVWDRASEAF
11	TRBV2	ASSELAYNEQF
10	TRBV4-1	ASSQASSEQY
10	TRBV10-3	ATRQGVNEQF
13	TRBV15	ATSRELAGSGEQY
9	TRBV12-3/TRBV12-4	ASSRGDEQF
12	TRBV6-5	ASRSIGGEETQY
13	TRBV27	ASSQSGLGNYGYT
13	TRBV5-1	ASSFLDRPTYEQY
13	TRBV5-1	ASSLVGGSANVLT
12	TRBV10-3	AISEDQGPGELF
12	TRBV5-1	ASSLESANQPQH
11	TRBV14	ASSLTGSPPLH
11	TRBV12-3/TRBV12-4	ASSFRPLGEQY
14	TRBV2	ASSDHGQGSYYGYT